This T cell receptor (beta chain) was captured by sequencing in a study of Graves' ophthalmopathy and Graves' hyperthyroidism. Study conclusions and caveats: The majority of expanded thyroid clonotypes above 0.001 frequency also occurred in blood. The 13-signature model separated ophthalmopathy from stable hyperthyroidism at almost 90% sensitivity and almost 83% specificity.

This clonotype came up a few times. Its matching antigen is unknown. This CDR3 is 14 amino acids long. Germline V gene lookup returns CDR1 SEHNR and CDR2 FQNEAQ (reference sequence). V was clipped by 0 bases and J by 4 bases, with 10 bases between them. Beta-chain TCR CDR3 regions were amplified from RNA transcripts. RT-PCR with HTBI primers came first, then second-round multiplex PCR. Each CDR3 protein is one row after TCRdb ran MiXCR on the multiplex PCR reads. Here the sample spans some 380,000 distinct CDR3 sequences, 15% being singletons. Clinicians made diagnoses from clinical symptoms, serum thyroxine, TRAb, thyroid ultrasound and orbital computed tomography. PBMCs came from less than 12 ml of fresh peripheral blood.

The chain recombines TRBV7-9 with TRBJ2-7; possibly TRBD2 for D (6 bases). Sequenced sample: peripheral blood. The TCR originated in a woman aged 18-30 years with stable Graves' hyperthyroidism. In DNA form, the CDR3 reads TGTGCCAGCAGCTTAGCGGCGGGGAATTACGAGCAGTACTTC. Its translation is CASSLAAGNYEQYF.